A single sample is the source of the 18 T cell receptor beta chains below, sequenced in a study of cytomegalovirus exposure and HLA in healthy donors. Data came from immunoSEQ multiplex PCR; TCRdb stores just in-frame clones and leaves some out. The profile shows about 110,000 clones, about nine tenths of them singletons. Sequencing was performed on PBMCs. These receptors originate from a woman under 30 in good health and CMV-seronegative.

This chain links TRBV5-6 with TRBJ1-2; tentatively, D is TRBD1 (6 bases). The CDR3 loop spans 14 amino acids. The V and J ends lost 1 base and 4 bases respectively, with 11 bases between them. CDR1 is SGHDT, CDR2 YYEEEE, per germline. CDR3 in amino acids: CASSLRGFGYGYTF. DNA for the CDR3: TGTGCCAGCAGCTTGAGGGGGTTTGGCTATGGCTACACCTTC.

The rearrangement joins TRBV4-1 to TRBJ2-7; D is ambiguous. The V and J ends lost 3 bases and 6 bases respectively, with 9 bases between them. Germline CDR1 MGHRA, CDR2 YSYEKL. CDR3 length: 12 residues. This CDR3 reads CASSHVAGEQYF. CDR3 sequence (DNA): TGCGCCAGCAGCCATGTCGCCGGCGAGCAGTACTTC.

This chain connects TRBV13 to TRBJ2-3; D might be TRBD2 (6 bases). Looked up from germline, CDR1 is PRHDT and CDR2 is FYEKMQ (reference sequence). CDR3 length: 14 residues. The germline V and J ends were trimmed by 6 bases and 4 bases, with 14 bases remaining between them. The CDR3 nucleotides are TGTGCCAGCAGTTCCGGGACTCATTCAGATACGCAGTATTTT. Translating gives CASSSGTHSDTQYF. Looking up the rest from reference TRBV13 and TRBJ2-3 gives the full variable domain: AAGVIQSPRHLIKEKRETATLKCYPIPRHDTVYWYQQGPGQDPQFLISFYEKMQSDKGSIPDRFSAQQFSDYHSELNMSSLELGDSALYFCASSSGTHSDTQYFGPGTRLTVL.

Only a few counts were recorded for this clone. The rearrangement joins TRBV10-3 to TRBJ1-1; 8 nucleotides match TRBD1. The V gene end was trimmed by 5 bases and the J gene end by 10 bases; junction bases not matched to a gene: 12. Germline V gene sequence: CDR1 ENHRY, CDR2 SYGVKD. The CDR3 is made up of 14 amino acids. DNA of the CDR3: TGTGCCATCAGTCCAGCCGGACAGGGAGCTGCAGCTTTCTTT. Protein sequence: CAISPAGQGAAAFF.

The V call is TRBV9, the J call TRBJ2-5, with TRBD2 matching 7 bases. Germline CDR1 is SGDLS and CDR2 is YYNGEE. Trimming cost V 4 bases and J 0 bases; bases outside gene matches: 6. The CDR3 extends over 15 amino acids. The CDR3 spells CASSFSGTNQETQYF. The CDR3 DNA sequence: TGTGCCAGCAGCTTCTCCGGGACTAACCAAGAGACCCAGTACTTC.

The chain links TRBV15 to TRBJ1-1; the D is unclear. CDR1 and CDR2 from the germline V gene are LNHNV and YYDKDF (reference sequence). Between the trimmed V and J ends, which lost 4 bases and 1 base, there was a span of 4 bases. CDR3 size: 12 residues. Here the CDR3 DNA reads TGTGCCACCAGCAACAGGAACACTGAAGCTTTCTTT. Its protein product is CATSNRNTEAFF.

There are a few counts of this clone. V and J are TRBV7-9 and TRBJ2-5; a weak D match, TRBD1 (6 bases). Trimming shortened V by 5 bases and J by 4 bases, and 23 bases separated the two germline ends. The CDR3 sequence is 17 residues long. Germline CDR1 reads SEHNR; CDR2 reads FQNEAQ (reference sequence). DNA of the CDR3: TGTGCCAGCAGCCCATGGGACCTCCGGGACACTCGAGAGACCCAGTACTTC. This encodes CASSPWDLRDTRETQYF.

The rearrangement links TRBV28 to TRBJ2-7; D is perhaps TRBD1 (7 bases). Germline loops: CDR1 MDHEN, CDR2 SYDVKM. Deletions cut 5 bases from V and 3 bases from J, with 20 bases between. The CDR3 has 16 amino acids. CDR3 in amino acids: CASSPAGQTSVYEQYF. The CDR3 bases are TGTGCCAGCAGTCCGGCGGGACAGACGAGTGTCTACGAGCAGTACTTC.

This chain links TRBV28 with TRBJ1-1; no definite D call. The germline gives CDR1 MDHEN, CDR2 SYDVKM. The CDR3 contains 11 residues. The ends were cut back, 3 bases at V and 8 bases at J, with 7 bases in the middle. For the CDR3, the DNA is TGTGCCAGCAGTTTCCCCGGGGAAGCTTTCTTT. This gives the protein CASSFPGEAFF.

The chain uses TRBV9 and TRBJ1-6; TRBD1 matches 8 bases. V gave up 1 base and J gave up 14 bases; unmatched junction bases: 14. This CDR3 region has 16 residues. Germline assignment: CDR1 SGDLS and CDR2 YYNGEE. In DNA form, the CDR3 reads TGTGCCAGCAGCGTACTTGGACAGGGTCCTCCAATTTCCCTCCACTTT. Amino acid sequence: CASSVLGQGPPISLHF.

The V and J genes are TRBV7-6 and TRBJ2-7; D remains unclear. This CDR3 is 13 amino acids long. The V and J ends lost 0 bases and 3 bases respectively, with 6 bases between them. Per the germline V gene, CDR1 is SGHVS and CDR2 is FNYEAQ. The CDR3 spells CASSLASDYEQYF. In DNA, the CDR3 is TGTGCCAGCAGCTTAGCGTCAGACTACGAGCAGTACTTC.

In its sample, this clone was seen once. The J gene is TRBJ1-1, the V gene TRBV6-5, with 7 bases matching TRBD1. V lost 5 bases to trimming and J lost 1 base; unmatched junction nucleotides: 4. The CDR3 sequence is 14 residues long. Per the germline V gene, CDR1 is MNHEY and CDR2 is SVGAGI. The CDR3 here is CASSPDRANTEAFF. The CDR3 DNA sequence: TGTGCCAGCAGTCCCGACAGGGCGAACACTGAAGCTTTCTTT.

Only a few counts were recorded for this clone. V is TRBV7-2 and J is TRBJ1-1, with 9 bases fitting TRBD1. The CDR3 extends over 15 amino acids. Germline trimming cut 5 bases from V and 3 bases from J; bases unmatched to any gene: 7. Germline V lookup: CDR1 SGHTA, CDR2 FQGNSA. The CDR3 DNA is TGTGCCAGCAGCGTACAGGGGGCGCGTTACACTGAAGCTTTCTTT. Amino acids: CASSVQGARYTEAFF.

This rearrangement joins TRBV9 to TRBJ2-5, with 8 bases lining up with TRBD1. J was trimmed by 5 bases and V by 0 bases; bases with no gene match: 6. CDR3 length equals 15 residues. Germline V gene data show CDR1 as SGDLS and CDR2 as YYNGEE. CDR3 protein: CASSVGTGRPETQYF. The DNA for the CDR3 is TGTGCCAGCAGCGTAGGGACAGGGAGGCCGGAGACCCAGTACTTC.

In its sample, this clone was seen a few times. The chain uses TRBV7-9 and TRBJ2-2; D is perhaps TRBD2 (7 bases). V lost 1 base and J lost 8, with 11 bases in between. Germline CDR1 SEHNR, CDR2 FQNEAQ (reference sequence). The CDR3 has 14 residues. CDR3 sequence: CASSLGGGRGELFF. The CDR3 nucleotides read TGTGCCAGCAGCTTAGGCGGGGGCCGAGGGGAGCTGTTTTTT.

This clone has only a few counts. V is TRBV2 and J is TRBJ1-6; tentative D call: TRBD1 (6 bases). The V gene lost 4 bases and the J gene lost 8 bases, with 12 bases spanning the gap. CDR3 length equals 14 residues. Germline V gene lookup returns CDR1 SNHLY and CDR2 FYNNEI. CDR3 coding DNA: TGTGCCAGCAGTGGCCGGGACAACCATTCACCCCTCCACTTT. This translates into CASSGRDNHSPLHF. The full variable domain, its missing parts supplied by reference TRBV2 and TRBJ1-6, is EPEVTQTPSHQVTQMGQEVILRCVPISNHLYFYWYRQILGQKVEFLVSFYNNEISEKSEIFDDQFSVERPDGSNFTLKIRSTKLEDSAMYFCASSGRDNHSPLHFGNGTRLTVT.

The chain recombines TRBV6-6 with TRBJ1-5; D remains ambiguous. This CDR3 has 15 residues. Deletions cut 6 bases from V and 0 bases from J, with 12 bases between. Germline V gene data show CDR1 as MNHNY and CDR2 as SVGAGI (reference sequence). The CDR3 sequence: CASSRYLDSNQPQHF. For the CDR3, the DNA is TGTGCCAGCAGCCGCTACTTAGATAGCAATCAGCCCCAGCATTTT.

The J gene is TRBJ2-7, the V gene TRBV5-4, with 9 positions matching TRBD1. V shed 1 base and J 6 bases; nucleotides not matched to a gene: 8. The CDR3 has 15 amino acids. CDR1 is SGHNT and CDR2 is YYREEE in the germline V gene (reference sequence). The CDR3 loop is CASSLRTGEKVEQYF. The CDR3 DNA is TGTGCCAGCAGCTTGCGGACAGGGGAAAAGGTCGAGCAGTACTTC.